This T cell receptor beta chain was identified in a study of shared clonotypes between healthy human individuals. Points from the study as a whole: Donor scarcity curtailed the genetic and exposure-history diversity represented herein. Researchers sampled blood only, noting tissue repertoires likely differ. Some clonotypes were shared by all four sorted-subset donors, while others were not shared. The non-shared ones had lower generation probabilities than the shared ones.

Naive CD8 cells comprised CD45RO-negative, CCR7-positively selected cells, excluding terminally differentiated effector memory CD45RA+ cells. None of the donors, who were healthy HIV-negative adults, had recently had acute infections or vaccinations. With regard to this clone: Its matching antigen is unknown. The same CDR3 arises from other DNA sequences in this sample as well.

The CDR3 runs 14 residues. CDR1 is SGHNT, CDR2 YYREEE, per germline (reference sequence). After removal of 0 bases from V and 3 bases from J, the junction contained 3 bases not matched to a gene. Only in-frame clones appear in the TCRdb table, and some are missing; sequencing was by immunoSEQ multiplex PCR. This table has millions of clones, around 96% appearing once. The sequence was obtained from a man aged 18-30 years in good health. The chain recombines TRBV5-4 with TRBJ2-7; 7 bases align to TRBD1. The sequenced material came from naive CD8+ T cells sorted from blood. The CDR3 region is CASSLAGTDYEQYF. The DNA of the CDR3 is TGTGCCAGCAGCTTGGCCGGGACAGACTACGAGCAGTACTTC.